These T cell receptor beta chains were read from a single sample in a study of blood T cells in healthy people across ages. TCRdb called the 5' RACE reads again in MiXCR, with one record for every CDR3 protein. The sample includes about a million distinct CDR3 sequences, around 54% of them seen just once. Input material: blood. The source of these receptors is a woman aged 60-75 years in good health. Each CDR3 is given with its conserved first and last residue. The D gene is left open where the match is weak. For some rows the clone size is stated as once, few or many, or as a class when expanded; others skip it.

D gene: -; clone size: -; J gene: TRBJ2-7; V gene: TRBV6-5; CDR3 protein: CASGARVGYEQYF; CDR3 DNA: TGTGCCAGCGGCGCCAGGGTCGGCTACGAGCAGTACTTC
D gene: -; clone size: -; J gene: TRBJ2-3; V gene: TRBV12-3/TRBV12-4; CDR3 protein: CASSPISETQYF; CDR3 DNA: TGTGCCAGCAGTCCAATCTCGGAAACGCAGTATTTT
D gene: TRBD1; clone size: -; J gene: TRBJ2-7; V gene: TRBV30; CDR3 protein: CAALRQGSYNEQYF; CDR3 DNA: TGTGCCGCACTCCGACAGGGCTCCTACAATGAGCAGTACTTC
D gene: TRBD2; clone size: -; J gene: TRBJ2-5; V gene: TRBV29-1; CDR3 protein: CSVPGGYQPHNEQYF; CDR3 DNA: TGCAGCGTTCCGGGGGGGTACCAACCCCACAATGAGCAGTACTTC
D gene: TRBD2; clone size: -; J gene: TRBJ2-2; V gene: TRBV20-1; CDR3 protein: CSVRVTLAVTGELFF; CDR3 DNA: TGCAGTGTTAGAGTGACGCTAGCGGTTACCGGGGAGCTGTTTTTT
D gene: TRBD2; clone size: -; J gene: TRBJ2-1; V gene: TRBV20-1; CDR3 protein: CSASGTRVNEQFF; CDR3 DNA: TGCAGTGCTTCCGGGACTAGAGTCAATGAGCAGTTCTTC
D gene: -; clone size: -; J gene: TRBJ2-3; V gene: TRBV4-1; CDR3 protein: CASSQDRESQYF; CDR3 DNA: TGCGCCAGCAGCCAAGATCGGGAATCGCAGTATTTT
D gene: -; clone size: -; J gene: TRBJ2-4; V gene: TRBV6-5; CDR3 protein: CASRTRQAKAKNIQYF; CDR3 DNA: TGTGCCAGCAGAACCCGGCAGGCGAAGGCCAAAAACATTCAGTACTTC
D gene: -; clone size: few; J gene: TRBJ2-1; V gene: TRBV12-3/TRBV12-4; CDR3 protein: CASSRSGLGASEQFF; CDR3 DNA: TGTGCCAGCAGCCGCTCGGGACTTGGAGCTTCTGAGCAGTTCTTC
D gene: -; clone size: -; J gene: TRBJ2-2; V gene: TRBV4-1; CDR3 protein: CASSQDPAITGELFF; CDR3 DNA: TGCGCCAGCAGCCAAGATCCGGCTATCACCGGGGAGCTGTTTTTT
D gene: -; clone size: -; J gene: TRBJ2-5; V gene: TRBV11-3; CDR3 protein: CASSLGSTASGETQYF; CDR3 DNA: TGTGCCAGCAGCTTAGGTTCGACAGCCTCTGGGGAGACCCAGTACTTC
D gene: -; clone size: -; J gene: TRBJ2-5; V gene: TRBV7-3; CDR3 protein: CASSLIGGSGETQYF; CDR3 DNA: TGTGCCAGCAGCTTAATTGGGGGCTCGGGGGAGACCCAGTACTTC
D gene: -; clone size: -; J gene: TRBJ1-2; V gene: TRBV3-1; CDR3 protein: CASSSHVGVGGYTF; CDR3 DNA: TGTGCCAGCAGCTCCCACGTAGGGGTGGGCGGCTACACCTTC
D gene: TRBD2; clone size: few; J gene: TRBJ2-3; V gene: TRBV6-5; CDR3 protein: CASSYFLAGILDTQYF; CDR3 DNA: TGTGCCAGCAGTTACTTTCTAGCGGGAATTTTAGATACGCAGTATTTT
D gene: -; clone size: many; J gene: TRBJ1-2; V gene: TRBV15; CDR3 protein: CATSRDIFRTDGYTF; CDR3 DNA: TGTGCCACCAGCAGAGATATTTTTCGGACGGATGGCTACACCTTC
D gene: -; clone size: -; J gene: TRBJ1-5; V gene: TRBV20-1; CDR3 protein: CSASGEQPQHF; CDR3 DNA: TGCAGTGCTAGCGGGGAGCAGCCCCAGCATTTT
D gene: -; clone size: -; J gene: TRBJ1-6; V gene: TRBV11-2; CDR3 protein: CASSHMVSPLHF; CDR3 DNA: TGTGCCAGCAGCCATATGGTTTCACCCCTCCACTTT
D gene: -; clone size: -; J gene: TRBJ2-1; V gene: TRBV7-2; CDR3 protein: CASSLRFRQSSYNEQFF; CDR3 DNA: TGTGCCAGCAGCTTACGGTTTAGGCAGAGCTCCTACAATGAGCAGTTCTTC
D gene: -; clone size: -; J gene: TRBJ2-3; V gene: TRBV9; CDR3 protein: CASSVAGFGGVRSGRLVITQYF; CDR3 DNA: TGTGCCAGCAGCGTAGCTGGGTTTGGAGGGGTTCGTTCGGGCCGATTAGTGATTACGCAGTATTTT
D gene: -; clone size: -; J gene: TRBJ2-7; V gene: TRBV25-1; CDR3 protein: CASNRTATTGCEQYF; CDR3 DNA: TGTGCCAGCAACCGGACCGCGACAACGGGGTGCGAGCAGTACTTC
D gene: TRBD1; clone size: few; J gene: TRBJ2-6; V gene: TRBV5-1; CDR3 protein: CASSIDRGSGANVLTF; CDR3 DNA: TGCGCCAGCAGTATCGACAGGGGCTCTGGGGCCAACGTCCTGACTTTC
D gene: -; clone size: -; J gene: TRBJ2-4; V gene: TRBV27; CDR3 protein: CANRLSGLAKNIQYF; CDR3 DNA: TGTGCCAACAGACTATCGGGCCTAGCCAAAAACATTCAGTACTTC
D gene: TRBD2; clone size: -; J gene: TRBJ2-5; V gene: TRBV4-2; CDR3 protein: CASSQSGRWETQYF; CDR3 DNA: TGTGCCAGCAGCCAAAGCGGGAGGTGGGAGACCCAGTACTTC
D gene: -; clone size: -; J gene: TRBJ2-6; V gene: TRBV5-5; CDR3 protein: CASSLAGGVGANVLTF; CDR3 DNA: TGTGCCAGCAGCTTGGCCGGTGGAGTTGGGGCCAACGTCCTGACTTTC
D gene: TRBD1; clone size: few; J gene: TRBJ1-2; V gene: TRBV6-2/TRBV6-3; CDR3 protein: CASSPTGLYGYTF; CDR3 DNA: TGTGCCAGCAGTCCGACAGGGCTCTATGGCTACACCTTC
D gene: TRBD2; clone size: -; J gene: TRBJ2-1; V gene: TRBV29-1; CDR3 protein: CSVEGPSGRVDSQFF; CDR3 DNA: TGCAGCGTTGAAGGCCCTAGCGGGAGGGTCGACTCCCAGTTCTTC
D gene: TRBD2; clone size: few; J gene: TRBJ2-4; V gene: TRBV5-1; CDR3 protein: CASRPGLAGFKNIQYF; CDR3 DNA: TGCGCCAGCAGGCCCGGTCTAGCGGGATTCAAAAACATTCAGTACTTC
D gene: -; clone size: -; J gene: TRBJ2-7; V gene: TRBV5-1; CDR3 protein: CASSLLTGSNEQYF; CDR3 DNA: TGCGCCAGCAGCCTATTGACAGGTAGCAACGAGCAGTACTTC
D gene: TRBD2; clone size: -; J gene: TRBJ2-3; V gene: TRBV7-2; CDR3 protein: CASSLGVGTRGTQYF; CDR3 DNA: TGTGCCAGCAGCTTAGGGGTTGGGACTAGGGGGACGCAGTATTTT
D gene: -; clone size: -; J gene: TRBJ2-6; V gene: TRBV10-1; CDR3 protein: CASSERPMASGANVLTF; CDR3 DNA: TGCGCCAGCAGTGAAAGGCCCATGGCCTCTGGGGCCAACGTCCTGACTTTC
D gene: TRBD2; clone size: -; J gene: TRBJ2-7; V gene: TRBV7-9; CDR3 protein: CASSLASGRGLEQYF; CDR3 DNA: TGTGCCAGCAGCTTAGCCAGCGGGAGGGGGTTAGAGCAGTACTTC
D gene: -; clone size: few; J gene: TRBJ2-5; V gene: TRBV18; CDR3 protein: CASSPAPDGETQYF; CDR3 DNA: TGTGCCAGCTCACCAGCGCCGGACGGGGAGACCCAGTACTTC
D gene: TRBD1; clone size: once; J gene: TRBJ1-2; V gene: TRBV24-1; CDR3 protein: CATSDGDSNYGYTF; CDR3 DNA: TGTGCCACCAGTGATGGGGACAGTAACTATGGCTACACCTTC
D gene: TRBD1; clone size: -; J gene: TRBJ2-1; V gene: TRBV3-1; CDR3 protein: CASSHPRDRAEQFF; CDR3 DNA: TGTGCCAGCAGCCACCCCAGGGACAGGGCTGAGCAGTTCTTC
D gene: -; clone size: -; J gene: TRBJ2-7; V gene: TRBV28; CDR3 protein: CASSLPMRGIYEQYF; CDR3 DNA: TGTGCCAGCAGTTTACCTATGAGGGGGATCTACGAGCAGTACTTC
D gene: -; clone size: -; J gene: TRBJ2-1; V gene: TRBV7-6; CDR3 protein: CASSLGTGVNNEQFF; CDR3 DNA: TGTGCCAGCAGCTTAGGGACGGGAGTTAACAATGAGCAGTTCTTC
D gene: -; clone size: -; J gene: TRBJ1-4; V gene: TRBV6-5; CDR3 protein: CASSYLGDNEKLFF; CDR3 DNA: TGTGCCAGCAGTTACTTAGGGGACAATGAAAAACTGTTTTTT